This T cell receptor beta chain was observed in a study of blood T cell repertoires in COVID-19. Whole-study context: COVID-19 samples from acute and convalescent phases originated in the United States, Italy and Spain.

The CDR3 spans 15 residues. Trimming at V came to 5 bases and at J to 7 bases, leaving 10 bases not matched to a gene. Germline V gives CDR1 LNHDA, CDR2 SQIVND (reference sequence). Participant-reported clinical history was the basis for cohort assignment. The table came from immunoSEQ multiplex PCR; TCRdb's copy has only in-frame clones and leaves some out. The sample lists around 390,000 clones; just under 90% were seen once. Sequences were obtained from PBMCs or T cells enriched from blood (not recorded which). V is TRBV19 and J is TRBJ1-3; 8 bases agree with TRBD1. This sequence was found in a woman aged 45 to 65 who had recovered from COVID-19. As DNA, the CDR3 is TGTGCCAGTAGTCGGGACAGGTCTTGGGTGAACACCATATATTTT. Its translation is CASSRDRSWVNTIYF.